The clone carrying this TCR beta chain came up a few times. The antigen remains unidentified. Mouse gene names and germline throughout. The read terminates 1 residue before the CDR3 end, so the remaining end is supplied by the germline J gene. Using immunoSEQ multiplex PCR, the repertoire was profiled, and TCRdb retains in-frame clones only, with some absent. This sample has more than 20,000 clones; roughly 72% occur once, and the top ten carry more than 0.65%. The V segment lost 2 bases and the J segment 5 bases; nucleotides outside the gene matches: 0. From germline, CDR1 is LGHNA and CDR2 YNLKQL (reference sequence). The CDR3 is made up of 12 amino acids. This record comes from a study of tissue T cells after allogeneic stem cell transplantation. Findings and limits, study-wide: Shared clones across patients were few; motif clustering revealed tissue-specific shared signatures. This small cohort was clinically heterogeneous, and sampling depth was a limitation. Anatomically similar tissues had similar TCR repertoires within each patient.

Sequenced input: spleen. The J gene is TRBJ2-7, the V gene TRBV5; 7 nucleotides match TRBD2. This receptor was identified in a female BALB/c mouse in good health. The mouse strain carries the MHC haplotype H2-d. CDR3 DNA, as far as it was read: TGTGCCAGCAGCCAACTGGGGGATGAACAGTAC. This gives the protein CASSQLGDEQY. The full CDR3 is CASSQLGDEQYF.